Shown below are 26 T cell receptor beta chains from a single sample sequenced in a study of radiation and T cells in renal cell carcinoma. Documented time point: blood 4 weeks post-SBRT, at nephrectomy. Regarding treatment: 15 Gy SBRT to primary tumor, nephrectomy 4 weeks later. Profiling relied on immunoSEQ multiplex PCR, and the TCRdb table lists in-frame clones only, not all of them. Seen here are approximately 65,000 clones, more than 60% observed once, and the top ten hold roughly 7.5%. The material was blood, obtained from a patient whose treatment included radiotherapy and nephrectomy. The receptors stem from a man aged 55 to 70 with renal cell carcinoma.

The chain recombines TRBV23-1 with TRBJ2-5; weak D call: TRBD2 (6 bases). TRBV23-1 is labeled an ORF, and its function is uncertain. The CDR3 has 19 amino acids. V was trimmed by 3 bases and J by 2 bases, leaving 25 bases between them. CDR3 in amino acids: CASSHFVRGTSGCQETQYF. The CDR3 DNA sequence: TGCGCCAGCAGTCATTTCGTGCGAGGGACTTCTGGTTGTCAAGAGACCCAGTACTTC.

The chain couples TRBV7-2 to TRBJ1-2; 7 nucleotides match TRBD1. After removal of 5 bases from V and 6 bases from J, the junction contained 0 bases not matched to a gene. Germline V lookup: CDR1 SGHTA, CDR2 FQGNSA. The CDR3 runs 11 residues. The CDR3 loop reads CASSDRDGYTF. DNA of the CDR3: TGTGCCAGCAGCGACAGGGATGGCTACACCTTC.

Ten or more counts support this clone. The chain is built from TRBV30 and TRBJ2-1; TRBD2 agrees at 7 bases. Trimming removed 8 bases from V and 4 bases from J; junction bases left unmatched: 11. The germline V gene encodes CDR1 GTSNPN and CDR2 SVGIG (reference sequence). CDR3 length equals 14 residues. Written as DNA, the CDR3 is TGTGCCACCGGGAGAGGCGGGGGATACAATGAGCAGTTCTTC. Amino acid sequence: CATGRGGGYNEQFF.

J is TRBJ2-3 and V is TRBV2; D remains unclear. V was cut by 0 bases and J by 2 bases, with 6 bases left in between. Per germline, CDR1 SNHLY and CDR2 FYNNEI. This CDR3 comprises 14 residues. The CDR3 sequence: CASSEAWATDTQYF. The CDR3 DNA follows: TGTGCCAGCAGTGAAGCCTGGGCCACAGATACGCAGTATTTT.

The V call is TRBV11-2, the J call TRBJ2-7, with unresolved D. From germline, CDR1 is SGHAT and CDR2 FQNNGV. Between the trimmed V and J ends, which lost 3 bases and 4 bases, there was a span of 10 bases. This CDR3 comprises 13 residues. CDR3 in DNA: TGTGCCAGCAGCTTTTCAAATATTTACGAGCAGTACGTC. Translated: CASSFSNIYEQYV.

The genes are TRBV14 and TRBJ1-4; TRBD1 matches 7 bases. The CDR3 is 15 residues long. Germline lookup yields CDR1 SGHDN and CDR2 FVKESK. Losses at the gene ends were 4 bases for V and 5 bases for J; bases not matched to a gene: 7. CDR3 sequence: CASSRWTGANEKLFF. In DNA form, the CDR3 reads TGTGCCAGCAGCCGATGGACAGGCGCCAATGAAAAACTGTTTTTT.

The J gene is TRBJ2-1, the V gene TRBV10-2; D is undetermined. The CDR3 is made up of 11 amino acids. Germline V gene data show CDR1 as WSHSY and CDR2 as SAAADI. The V end lost 10 bases, the J end lost 12 bases, and 16 bases lay between the germline ends. The CDR3, as DNA: TGCGCCACCTCCCCTACTGGGGTGCAGTTCTTC. Translating it yields CATSPTGVQFF.

This clone was seen only a few times. This chain uses TRBV9 with TRBJ2-1, with D unresolved. The CDR3 contains 15 residues. V lost 0 bases to trimming and J lost 10 bases, with 17 bases between them. Germline V gene sequence: CDR1 SGDLS, CDR2 YYNGEE. DNA of the CDR3: TGTGCCAGCAGCGTAGACCCGGCTAGATTCGGCGAGCAGTTCTTC. This translates into CASSVDPARFGEQFF.

The V gene is TRBV14, the J gene TRBJ1-5; D gene uncertain. This CDR3 has 13 residues. CDR1 and CDR2 (germline): SGHDN, FVKESK. Trimming left V 1 base short and J 0 bases short, with 1 base between. The CDR3 spells CASSQASNQPQHF. The DNA for the CDR3 is TGTGCCAGCAGCCAAGCTAGCAATCAGCCCCAGCATTTT.

V is TRBV9 and J is TRBJ1-5, with D unresolved. V gave up 4 bases and J gave up 4 bases, with 12 bases separating them. The CDR3 runs 14 residues. Germline-derived CDR1 and CDR2 are SGDLS and YYNGEE. CDR3 amino acids: CASSPNSGNQPQHF. The CDR3 DNA reads as TGTGCCAGCAGCCCCAACTCGGGGAATCAGCCCCAGCATTTT.

The V call is TRBV7-2, the J call TRBJ2-1, with D possibly matching TRBD1 (6 bases). V was shortened by 3 bases and J by 2 bases, with 11 bases between the two germline ends. The CDR3 is 15 amino acids. CDR1 is SGHTA, CDR2 FQGNSA, per germline. Here the CDR3 reads CASSFDRTPYNEQFF. The CDR3 DNA is TGTGCCAGCAGCTTCGACAGGACCCCCTACAATGAGCAGTTCTTC.

This chain connects TRBV19 to TRBJ2-2, with 10 bases fitting TRBD1. The CDR3 length is 16 residues. Unmatched junction bases numbered 4, after V lost 4 bases and J lost 2 bases. CDR1 and CDR2 (germline): LNHDA, SQIVND (reference sequence). In DNA form, the CDR3 reads TGTGCCAGTAGTACCGGGACAGGGGACAACACCGGGGAGCTGTTTTTT. Translated, it gives CASSTGTGDNTGELFF.

The CDR3 DNA reads as TGCGCCAGCAGTTTTACGACAGGAACACTCTCTGGGGCCAACGTCCTGACTTTC. Its protein is CASSFTTGTLSGANVLTF. The chain has TRBV5-1 and TRBJ2-6; the D gene is possibly TRBD1 (6 bases). The CDR3 loop spans 18 amino acids. Germline V gene data show CDR1 as SGHRS and CDR2 as YFSETQ. V gave up 5 bases and J gave up 0 bases, with 18 bases separating them.

This clone was picked up a small number of times. This chain links TRBV10-2 with TRBJ1-5; no definite D call. The V gene's germline CDR1 is WSHSY and CDR2 SAAADI. Between the trimmed V and J ends, which lost 1 base and 0 bases, there was a span of 4 bases. CDR3 length: 14 residues. The CDR3 sequence: CASSELDSNQPQHF. The CDR3 DNA is TGCGCCAGCAGTGAGTTGGATAGCAATCAGCCCCAGCATTTT.

The rearrangement uses TRBV6-5 and TRBJ2-4; D perhaps matches TRBD2 (7 bases). The V gene lost 5 bases and the J gene lost 9 bases, with 14 bases spanning the gap. The CDR3 totals 13 residues. The germline gives CDR1 MNHEY, CDR2 SVGAGI. The CDR3 protein is CASSGQGRGIQYF. For the CDR3, the DNA is TGTGCCAGCAGTGGGCAGGGGAGGGGCATTCAGTACTTC.

The gene calls are TRBV27 and TRBJ2-5; maybe TRBD1 (6 bases). This CDR3 is built from 15 residues. The V gene lost 3 bases and the J gene lost 9 bases, with 20 bases spanning the gap. Germline values: CDR1 MNHEY, CDR2 SMNVEV (reference sequence). The CDR3 region has the DNA TGTGCCAGCAGTTTTAACGTTCAGGGCTCAGGGGCCCAGTACTTC. It is translated as CASSFNVQGSGAQYF.

The J gene is TRBJ1-1, the V gene TRBV5-1, with 9 bases identical to TRBD1. The CDR3 contains 13 residues. Germline values: CDR1 SGHRS, CDR2 YFSETQ. Trimming at V came to 3 bases and at J to 8 bases, leaving 5 bases not matched to a gene. CDR3 region: CASSSTGGGEAFF. CDR3 coding DNA: TGCGCCAGCAGCTCGACAGGGGGGGGCGAAGCTTTCTTT. Full variable domain (remainder filled in from reference TRBV5-1 and TRBJ1-1): KAGVTQTPRYLIKTRGQQVTLSCSPISGHRSVSWYQQTPGQGLQFLFEYFSETQRNKGNFPGRFSGRQFSNSRSEMNVSTLELGDSALYLCASSSTGGGEAFFGQGTRLTVV.

The genes are TRBV19 and TRBJ2-7, with D perhaps matching TRBD1 (7 bases). V dropped 7 bases and J dropped 6 bases, with 22 bases sitting between them. The V gene's germline CDR1 is LNHDA and CDR2 SQIVND (reference sequence). The CDR3 contains 15 residues. In DNA, the CDR3 is TGTGCCAGTACCGCTTCAGGGGGGATTACCGGCGAGCAGTACTTC. Its translation: CASTASGGITGEQYF.

V and J are TRBV10-3 and TRBJ2-3; 10 bases agree with TRBD1. V trimming: 1 base; J trimming: 9 bases; junction bases outside the gene matches: 4. Germline values: CDR1 ENHRY, CDR2 SYGVKD. CDR3 size: 14 residues. CDR3 sequence: CAISEYGTGETQYF. The CDR3, as DNA: TGTGCCATCAGTGAGTACGGGACAGGGGAGACGCAGTATTTT.

The V and J genes are TRBV21-1 and TRBJ1-5; the table's D call TRBD1 went unverified against the DNA. TRBV21-1 is a pseudogene segment. The CDR3 runs to 14 residues. CDR3 nucleotide sequence: TGTGCCAGCAGGGGGACAGCCAAAAATCAGCCCCAGCATTTT. Translated, it gives CASRGTAKNQPQHF.

This chain joins TRBV4-3 and TRBJ1-6; D ambiguous. Germline V gives CDR1 LGHNA, CDR2 YSLEER. V was shortened by 0 bases and J by 7 bases, with 7 bases between the two germline ends. The CDR3 extends over 14 amino acids. CDR3 residues: CASSQDGVNSPLHF. In DNA, the CDR3 is TGCGCCAGCAGCCAAGATGGAGTAAATTCACCCCTCCACTTT.

V usage is TRBV11-2 and J usage is TRBJ2-7; no definite D call. Trimming left V 1 base short and J 6 bases short, with 10 bases between. The CDR3 is 13 residues long. Germline loops: CDR1 SGHAT, CDR2 FQNNGV. The CDR3 region is CASSLAEATEQYF. The CDR3 DNA sequence: TGTGCCAGCAGCTTAGCTGAGGCGACCGAGCAGTACTTC.

The V call is TRBV19, the J call TRBJ1-4, with D uncertain. The CDR3 runs to 13 residues. Germline V lookup: CDR1 LNHDA, CDR2 SQIVND (reference sequence). V dropped 7 bases and J dropped 5 bases, with 11 bases sitting between them. CDR3 DNA sequence: TGTGCCAGTAACGACCGGCTGAATGAAAAACTGTTTTTT. This translates into CASNDRLNEKLFF. Full variable domain (missing parts from reference TRBV19 and TRBJ1-4): DGGITQSPKYLFRKEGQNVTLSCEQNLNHDAMYWYRQDPGQGLRLIYYSQIVNDFQKGDIAEGYSVSREKKESFPLTVTSAQKNPTAFYLCASNDRLNEKLFFGSGTQLSVL.

The chain has TRBV27 and TRBJ1-2, with D possibly being TRBD1 (6 bases). The CDR3 has 15 amino acids. V was clipped by 4 bases and J by 3 bases, with 15 bases between them. Germline CDR1 and CDR2: MNHEY and SMNVEV (reference sequence). The CDR3 spells CASSSAMTGDYGYTF. CDR3 sequence (DNA): TGTGCCAGCAGTTCAGCCATGACAGGCGACTATGGCTACACCTTC.

The rearrangement links TRBV11-3 to TRBJ2-2; D is undetermined. The CDR3 covers 14 residues. Germline-derived CDR1 and CDR2 are SGHNT and YENEEA. V lost 0 bases, J lost 3 bases, and 5 bases lay in between. The DNA for the CDR3 is TGTGCCAGCAGCTTAGAGTTGTACACCGGGGAGCTGTTTTTT. It specifies CASSLELYTGELFF.

Regarding this clone: This CDR3 is also generated by other DNA sequences in the sample. V gene TRBV4-3 combines with J gene TRBJ2-5; no definite D call. The CDR3 has 13 amino acids. The germline V and J ends were trimmed by 1 base and 3 bases, with 6 bases remaining between them. The germline CDR1 and CDR2 sequences are LGHNA and YSLEER. The DNA for the CDR3 is TGCGCCAGCAGCCAAGGACAAAAAGAGACCCAGTACTTC. This sequence encodes CASSQGQKETQYF.